This T cell receptor (beta chain) was documented in a study of shared clonotypes between healthy human individuals. TCRdb keeps only in-frame clones here, not all; method: immunoSEQ multiplex PCR. The data show 2 million to 2.5 million clones, 95% seen once. This clone was seen once. The V gene end was trimmed by 0 bases and the J gene end by 3 bases; junction bases not matched to a gene: 12. Germline CDR1 and CDR2: SGHRS and YFSETQ. There are 19 residues in the CDR3. The sequence was obtained from a man in his late teens or twenties in good health. The J gene is TRBJ2-1, the V gene TRBV5-1; 10 bases are shared with TRBD2. The sequenced material came from naive CD4+ T cells sorted from blood. Subset specified: CD45RA+ positively selected. CDR3 nucleotides: TGCGCCAGCAGCTTGGGAGATAGCGGGGGGCCGCCGCGCTACAATGAGCAGTTCTTC. It is translated as CASSLGDSGGPPRYNEQFF.